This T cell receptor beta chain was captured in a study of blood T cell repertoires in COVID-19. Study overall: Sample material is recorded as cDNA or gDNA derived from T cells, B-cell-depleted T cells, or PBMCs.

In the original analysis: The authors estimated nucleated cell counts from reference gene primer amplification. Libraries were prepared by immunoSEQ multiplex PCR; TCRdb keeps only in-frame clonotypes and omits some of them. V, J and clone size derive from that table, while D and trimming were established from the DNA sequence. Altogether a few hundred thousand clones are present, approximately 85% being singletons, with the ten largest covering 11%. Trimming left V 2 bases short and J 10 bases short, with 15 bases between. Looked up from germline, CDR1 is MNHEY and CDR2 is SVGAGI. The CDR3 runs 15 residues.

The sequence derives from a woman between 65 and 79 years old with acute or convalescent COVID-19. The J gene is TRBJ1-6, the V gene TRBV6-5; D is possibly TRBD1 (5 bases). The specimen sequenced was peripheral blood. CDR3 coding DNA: TGTGCCAGCAGTTACGATCAGGGATTGGGGTCACCCCTCCACTTT. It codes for CASSYDQGLGSPLHF.